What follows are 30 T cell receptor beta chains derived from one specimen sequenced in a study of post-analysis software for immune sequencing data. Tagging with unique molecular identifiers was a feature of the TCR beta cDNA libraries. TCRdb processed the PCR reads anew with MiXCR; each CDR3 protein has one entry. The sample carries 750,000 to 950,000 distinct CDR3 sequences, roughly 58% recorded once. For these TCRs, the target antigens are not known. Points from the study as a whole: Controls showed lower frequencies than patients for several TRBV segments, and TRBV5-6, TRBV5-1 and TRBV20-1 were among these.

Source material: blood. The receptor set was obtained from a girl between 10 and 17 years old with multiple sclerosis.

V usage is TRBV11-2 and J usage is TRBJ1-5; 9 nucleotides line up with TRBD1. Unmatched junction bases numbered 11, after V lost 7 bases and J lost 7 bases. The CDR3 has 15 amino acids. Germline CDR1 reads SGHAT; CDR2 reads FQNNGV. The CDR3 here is CASTRGTGFGQPQHF. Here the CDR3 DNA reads TGTGCCAGCACTCGCGGGACAGGGTTCGGACAGCCCCAGCATTTT.

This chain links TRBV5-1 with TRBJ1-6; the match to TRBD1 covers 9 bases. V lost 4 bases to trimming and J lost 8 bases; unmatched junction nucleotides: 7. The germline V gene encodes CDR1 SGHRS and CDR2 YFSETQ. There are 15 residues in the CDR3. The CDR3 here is CASSTRTGAYSPLHF. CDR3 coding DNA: TGCGCCAGCAGCACAAGGACAGGGGCCTATTCACCCCTCCACTTT.

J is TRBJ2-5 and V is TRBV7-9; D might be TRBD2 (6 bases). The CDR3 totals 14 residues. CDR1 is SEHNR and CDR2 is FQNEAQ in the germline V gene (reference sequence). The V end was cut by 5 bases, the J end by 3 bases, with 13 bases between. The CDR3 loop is CASSPPIAEETQYF. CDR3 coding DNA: TGTGCCAGCAGCCCCCCGATAGCGGAAGAGACCCAGTACTTC.

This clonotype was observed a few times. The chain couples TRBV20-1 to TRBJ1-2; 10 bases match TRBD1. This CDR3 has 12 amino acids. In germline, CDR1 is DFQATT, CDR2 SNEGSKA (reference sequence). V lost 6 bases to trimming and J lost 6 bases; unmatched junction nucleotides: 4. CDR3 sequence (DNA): TGCAGTGCGCGGACAGGGGGGGATGGCTACACCTTC. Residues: CSARTGGDGYTF.

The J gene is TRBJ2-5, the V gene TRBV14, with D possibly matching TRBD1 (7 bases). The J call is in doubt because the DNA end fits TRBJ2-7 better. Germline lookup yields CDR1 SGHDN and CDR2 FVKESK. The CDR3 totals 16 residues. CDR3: CASSPPWRGLLDEQYF. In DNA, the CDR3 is TGTGCCAGCAGCCCGCCCTGGAGGGGGCTTCTGGACGAGCAGTACTTC.

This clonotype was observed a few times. The CDR3 region has the DNA TGTGCCAGCAGCGTGGGGGGGGCAGGGCCTGCCTACGAGCAGTACTTC. Its translation is CASSVGGAGPAYEQYF. This chain uses TRBV27 with TRBJ2-7; tentatively, D is TRBD2 (7 bases). Germline CDR1 is MNHEY and CDR2 is SMNVEV (reference sequence). The CDR3 spans 16 residues. Trimming shortened V by 6 bases and J by 2 bases, and 20 bases separated the two germline ends.

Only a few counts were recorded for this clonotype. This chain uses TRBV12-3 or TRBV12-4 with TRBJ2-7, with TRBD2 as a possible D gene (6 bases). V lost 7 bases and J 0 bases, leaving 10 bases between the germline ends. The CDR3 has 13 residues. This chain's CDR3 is CASTQGLSYEQYF. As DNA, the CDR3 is TGTGCCAGCACCCAGGGACTCTCCTACGAGCAGTACTTC.

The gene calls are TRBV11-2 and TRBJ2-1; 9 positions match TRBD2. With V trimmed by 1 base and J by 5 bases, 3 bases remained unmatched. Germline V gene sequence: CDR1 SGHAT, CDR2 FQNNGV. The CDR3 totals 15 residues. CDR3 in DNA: TGTGCCAGCAGCTTAGGTAGCGGGGGAAACAATGAGCAGTTCTTC. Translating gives CASSLGSGGNNEQFF.

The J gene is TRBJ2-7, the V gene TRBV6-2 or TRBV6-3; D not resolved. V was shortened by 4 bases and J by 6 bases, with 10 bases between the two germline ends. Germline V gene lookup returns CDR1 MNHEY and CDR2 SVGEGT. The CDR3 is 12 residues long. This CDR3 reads CASSLKAFEQYF. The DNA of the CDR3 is TGTGCCAGCAGTTTGAAAGCGTTCGAGCAGTACTTC.

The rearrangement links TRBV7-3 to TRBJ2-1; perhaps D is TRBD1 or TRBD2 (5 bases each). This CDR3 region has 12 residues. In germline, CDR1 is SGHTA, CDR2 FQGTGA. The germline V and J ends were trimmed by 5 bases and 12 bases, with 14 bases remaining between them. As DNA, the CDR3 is TGTGCCAGCAGCCCGGACACCCTAGCGCAGTTCTTC. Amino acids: CASSPDTLAQFF.

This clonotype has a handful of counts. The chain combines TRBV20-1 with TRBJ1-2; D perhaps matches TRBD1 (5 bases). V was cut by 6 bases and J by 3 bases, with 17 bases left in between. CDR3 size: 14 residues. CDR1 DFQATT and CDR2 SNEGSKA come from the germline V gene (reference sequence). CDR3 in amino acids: CSAEVREVYYGYTF. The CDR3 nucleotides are TGCAGTGCCGAAGTCAGGGAAGTGTACTATGGCTACACCTTC.

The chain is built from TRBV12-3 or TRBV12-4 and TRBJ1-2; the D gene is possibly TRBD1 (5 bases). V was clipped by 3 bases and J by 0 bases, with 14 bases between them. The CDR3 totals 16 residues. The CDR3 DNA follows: TGTGCCAGCAGTTTGTCTGGGGCGCAGCCTAACTATGGCTACACCTTC. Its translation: CASSLSGAQPNYGYTF.

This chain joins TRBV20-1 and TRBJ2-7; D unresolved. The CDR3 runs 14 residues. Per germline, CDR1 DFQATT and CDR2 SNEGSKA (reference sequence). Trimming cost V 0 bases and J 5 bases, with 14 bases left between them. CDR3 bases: TGCAGTGCTAGAGATCCGGGCAGCCCCCACGAGCAGTACTTC. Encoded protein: CSARDPGSPHEQYF.

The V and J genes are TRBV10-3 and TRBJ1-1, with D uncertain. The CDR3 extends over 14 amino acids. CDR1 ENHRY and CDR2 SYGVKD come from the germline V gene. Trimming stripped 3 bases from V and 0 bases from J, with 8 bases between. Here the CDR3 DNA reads TGTGCCATCAGTGACGGCCCGTTGAACACTGAAGCTTTCTTT. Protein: CAISDGPLNTEAFF.

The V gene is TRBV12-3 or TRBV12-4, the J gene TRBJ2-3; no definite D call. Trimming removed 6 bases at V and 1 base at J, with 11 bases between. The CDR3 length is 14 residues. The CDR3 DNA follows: TGTGCCAGCAGACCACCGACGGGCACAGATACGCAGTATTTT. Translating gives CASRPPTGTDTQYF.

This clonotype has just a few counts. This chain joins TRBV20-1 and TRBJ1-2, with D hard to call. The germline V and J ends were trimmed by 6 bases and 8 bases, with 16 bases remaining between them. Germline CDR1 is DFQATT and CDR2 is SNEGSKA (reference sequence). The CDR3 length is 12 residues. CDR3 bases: TGCAGTGCGTCGGACGGCGGGGTGGGCTACACCTTC. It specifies CSASDGGVGYTF.

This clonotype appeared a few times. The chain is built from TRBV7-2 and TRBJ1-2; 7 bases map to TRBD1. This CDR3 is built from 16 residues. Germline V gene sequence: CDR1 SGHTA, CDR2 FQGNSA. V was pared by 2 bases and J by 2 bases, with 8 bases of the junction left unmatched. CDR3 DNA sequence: TGTGCCAGCAGCTTAAGGCCCCGGGACAGCAACTATGGCTACACCTTC. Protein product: CASSLRPRDSNYGYTF.

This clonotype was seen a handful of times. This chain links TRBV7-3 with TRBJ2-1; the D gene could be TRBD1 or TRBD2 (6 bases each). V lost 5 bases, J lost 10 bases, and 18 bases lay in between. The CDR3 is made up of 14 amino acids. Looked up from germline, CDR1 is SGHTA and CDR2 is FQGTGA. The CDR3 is CASSLGTGGWEQFF. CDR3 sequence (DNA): TGTGCCAGCAGCCTCGGGACTGGGGGCTGGGAGCAGTTCTTC.

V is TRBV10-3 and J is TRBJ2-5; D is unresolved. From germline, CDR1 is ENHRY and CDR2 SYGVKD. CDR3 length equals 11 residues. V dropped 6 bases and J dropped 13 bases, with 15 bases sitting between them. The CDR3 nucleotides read TGTGCCATCAGCAACGGCGTGAAGTCGTACTTC. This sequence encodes CAISNGVKSYF.

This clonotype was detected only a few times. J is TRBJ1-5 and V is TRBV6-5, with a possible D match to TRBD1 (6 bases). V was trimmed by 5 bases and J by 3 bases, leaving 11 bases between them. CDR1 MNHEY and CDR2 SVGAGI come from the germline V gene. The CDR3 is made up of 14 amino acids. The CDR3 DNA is TGTGCCAGCAGTCTACAGGGTTTCAATCAGCCCCAGCATTTT. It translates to CASSLQGFNQPQHF.

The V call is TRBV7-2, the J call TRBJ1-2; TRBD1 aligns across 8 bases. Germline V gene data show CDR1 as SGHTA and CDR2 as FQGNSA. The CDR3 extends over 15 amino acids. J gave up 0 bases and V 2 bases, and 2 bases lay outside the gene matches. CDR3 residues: CASSLRQGTNYGYTF. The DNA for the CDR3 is TGTGCCAGCAGCTTAAGACAGGGGACTAACTATGGCTACACCTTC.

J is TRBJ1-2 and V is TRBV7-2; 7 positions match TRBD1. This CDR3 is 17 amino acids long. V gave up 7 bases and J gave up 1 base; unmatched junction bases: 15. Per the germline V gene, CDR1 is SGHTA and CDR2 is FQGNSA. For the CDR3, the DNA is TGTGCCAGCATTTTAACGGCCGGGACAGAGATTAACTATGGCTACACCTTC. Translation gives CASILTAGTEINYGYTF.

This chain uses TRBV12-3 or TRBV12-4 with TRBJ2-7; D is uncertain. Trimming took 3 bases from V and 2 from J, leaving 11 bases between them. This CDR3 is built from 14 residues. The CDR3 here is CASSFRPGTYEQYF. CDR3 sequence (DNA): TGTGCCAGCAGTTTCCGTCCCGGCACCTACGAGCAGTACTTC.

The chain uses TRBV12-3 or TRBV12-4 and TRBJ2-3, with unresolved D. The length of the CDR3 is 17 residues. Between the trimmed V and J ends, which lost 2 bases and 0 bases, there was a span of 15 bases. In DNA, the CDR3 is TGTGCCAGCAGTTTAACGGGCAGATTCGATAGCACAGATACGCAGTATTTT. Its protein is CASSLTGRFDSTDTQYF.

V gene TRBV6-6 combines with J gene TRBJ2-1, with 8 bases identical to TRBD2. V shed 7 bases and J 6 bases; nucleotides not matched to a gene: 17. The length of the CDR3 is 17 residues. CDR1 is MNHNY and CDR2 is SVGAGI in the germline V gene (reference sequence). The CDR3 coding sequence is TGTGCCAGCATCCTCGTCCTGGGTAGCGGGACGGGCAATGAGCAGTTCTTC. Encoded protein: CASILVLGSGTGNEQFF.

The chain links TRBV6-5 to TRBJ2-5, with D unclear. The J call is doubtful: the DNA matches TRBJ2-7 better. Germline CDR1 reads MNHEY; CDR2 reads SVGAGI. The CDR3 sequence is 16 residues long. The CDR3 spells CASSYSIGFTAYEQYF. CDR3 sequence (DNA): TGTGCCAGCAGTTACTCGATTGGGTTTACTGCCTACGAGCAGTACTTC.

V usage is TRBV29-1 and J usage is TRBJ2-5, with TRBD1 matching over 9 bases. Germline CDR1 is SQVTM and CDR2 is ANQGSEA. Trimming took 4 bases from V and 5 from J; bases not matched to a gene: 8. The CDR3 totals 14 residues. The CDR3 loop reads CSVVGTGSRETQYF. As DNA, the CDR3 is TGCAGCGTTGTGGGGACAGGGAGTAGGGAGACCCAGTACTTC.

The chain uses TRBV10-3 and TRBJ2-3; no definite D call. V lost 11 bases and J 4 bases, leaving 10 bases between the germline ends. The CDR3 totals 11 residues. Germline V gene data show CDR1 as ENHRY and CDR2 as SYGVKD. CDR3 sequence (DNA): TGTGCCTTCCGTGGGGCAGATACGCAGTATTTT. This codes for CAFRGADTQYF.

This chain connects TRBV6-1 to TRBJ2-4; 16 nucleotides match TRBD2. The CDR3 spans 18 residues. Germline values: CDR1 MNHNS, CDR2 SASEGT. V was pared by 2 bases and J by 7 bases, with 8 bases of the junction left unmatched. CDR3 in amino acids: CASSEFGTSGRARNIQYF. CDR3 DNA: TGTGCCAGCAGTGAATTCGGGACTAGCGGGAGGGCCCGGAACATTCAGTACTTC.

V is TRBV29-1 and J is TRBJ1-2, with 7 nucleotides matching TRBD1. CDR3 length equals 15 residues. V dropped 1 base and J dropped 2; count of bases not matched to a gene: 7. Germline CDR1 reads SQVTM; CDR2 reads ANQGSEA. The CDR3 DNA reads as TGCAGCGTTGAAGGAGGGGGGACAGCCAACTATGGCTACACCTTC. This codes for CSVEGGGTANYGYTF.